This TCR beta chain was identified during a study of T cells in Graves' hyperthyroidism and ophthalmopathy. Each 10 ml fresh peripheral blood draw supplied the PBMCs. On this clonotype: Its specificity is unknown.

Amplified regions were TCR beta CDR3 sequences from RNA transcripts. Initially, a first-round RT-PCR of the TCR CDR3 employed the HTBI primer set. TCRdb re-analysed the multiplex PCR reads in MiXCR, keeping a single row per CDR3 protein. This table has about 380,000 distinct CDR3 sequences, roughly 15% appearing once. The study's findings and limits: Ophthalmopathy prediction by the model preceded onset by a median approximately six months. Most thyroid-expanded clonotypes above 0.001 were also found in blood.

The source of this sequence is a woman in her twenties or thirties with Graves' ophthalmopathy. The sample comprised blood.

CDR3 amino acids: CASSMGRGVNYGYTF. The CDR3 bases are TGTGCCAGTAGTATGGGCAGGGGCGTCAACTATGGCTACACCTTC. V and J are TRBV19 and TRBJ1-2; D might be TRBD1 (6 bases). The V and J ends lost 3 bases and 2 bases respectively, with 13 bases between them. Germline-derived CDR1 and CDR2 are LNHDA and SQIVND (reference sequence). The CDR3 runs to 15 residues.